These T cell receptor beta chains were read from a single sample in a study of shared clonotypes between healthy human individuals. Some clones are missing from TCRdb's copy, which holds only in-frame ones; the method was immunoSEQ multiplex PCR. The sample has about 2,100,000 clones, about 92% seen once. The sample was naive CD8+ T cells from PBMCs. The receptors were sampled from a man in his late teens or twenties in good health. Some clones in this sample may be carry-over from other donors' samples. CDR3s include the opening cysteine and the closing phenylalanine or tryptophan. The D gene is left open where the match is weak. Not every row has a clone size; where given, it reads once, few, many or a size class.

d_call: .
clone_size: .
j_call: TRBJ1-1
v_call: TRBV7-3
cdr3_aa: CASSQMGNTEAFF
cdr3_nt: TGTGCCAGCAGCCAGATGGGGAACACTGAAGCTTTCTTT

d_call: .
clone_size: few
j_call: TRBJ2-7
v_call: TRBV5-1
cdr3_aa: CASSLASRAGGSYEQYF
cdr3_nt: TGCGCCAGCAGCTTGGCCTCACGAGCGGGCGGCTCCTACGAGCAGTACTTC

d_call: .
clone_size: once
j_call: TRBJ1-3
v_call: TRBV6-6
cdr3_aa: CASTLQESSGNTIYF
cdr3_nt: TGTGCCAGCACCCTACAGGAGAGCTCTGGAAACACCATATATTTT

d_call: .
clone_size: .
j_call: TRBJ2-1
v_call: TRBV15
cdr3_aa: CATSAPERSGEQFF
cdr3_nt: TGTGCCACCAGCGCACCCGAGCGGAGCGGTGAGCAGTTCTTC

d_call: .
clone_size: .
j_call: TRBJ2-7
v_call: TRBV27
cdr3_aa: CASSLGDGSSYEQYF
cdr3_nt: TGTGCCAGCAGTTTAGGTGACGGGAGCTCCTACGAGCAGTACTTC

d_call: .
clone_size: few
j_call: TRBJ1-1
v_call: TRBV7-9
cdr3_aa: CASSSRGQMNTEAFF
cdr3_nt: TGTGCCAGCAGCTCCCGCGGACAGATGAACACTGAAGCTTTCTTT

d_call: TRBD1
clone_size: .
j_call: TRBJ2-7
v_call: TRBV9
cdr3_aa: CASSSGGYEQYF
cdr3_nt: TGTGCCAGCAGTTCAGGGGGCTACGAGCAGTACTTC

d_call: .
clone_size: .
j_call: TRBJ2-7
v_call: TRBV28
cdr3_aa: CASSILVVPGSYEQYF
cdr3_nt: TGTGCCAGCTCGATCTTAGTGGTTCCAGGGAGCTACGAGCAGTACTTC

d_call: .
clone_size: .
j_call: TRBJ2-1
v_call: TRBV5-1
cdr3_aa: CASSQGTVTSYNEQFF
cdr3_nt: TGCGCCAGCAGCCAAGGGACGGTAACATCCTACAATGAGCAGTTCTTC

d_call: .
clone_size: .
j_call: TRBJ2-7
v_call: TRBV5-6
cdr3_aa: CASDRLGGTGEQYF
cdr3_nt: TGTGCCAGCGATCGGCTAGGCGGGACGGGCGAGCAGTACTTC

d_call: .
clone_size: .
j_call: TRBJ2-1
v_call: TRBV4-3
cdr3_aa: CASSQEGTSNALPDEQFF
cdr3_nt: TGCGCCAGCAGCCAAGAAGGCACTAGCAACGCTCTACCGGATGAGCAGTTCTTC

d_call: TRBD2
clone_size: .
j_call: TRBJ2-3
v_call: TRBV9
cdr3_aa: CASSVVAGGTDTQYF
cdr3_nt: TGTGCCAGCAGCGTAGTTGCGGGAGGCACAGATACGCAGTATTTT

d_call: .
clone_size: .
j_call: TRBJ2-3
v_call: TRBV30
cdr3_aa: CAWNVRGASTDTQYF
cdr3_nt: TGTGCCTGGAACGTGAGGGGGGCTAGCACAGATACGCAGTATTTT

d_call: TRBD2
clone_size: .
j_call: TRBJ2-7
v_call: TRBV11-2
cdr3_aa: CASSLGTSGSYEQYF
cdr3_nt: TGTGCCAGCAGTCTGGGGACTAGCGGGAGCTACGAGCAGTACTTC

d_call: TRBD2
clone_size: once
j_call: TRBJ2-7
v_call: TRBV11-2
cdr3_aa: CASSLVPSSGGYEQYF
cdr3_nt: TGTGCCAGCAGCTTAGTCCCGTCTAGCGGGGGCTACGAGCAGTACTTC

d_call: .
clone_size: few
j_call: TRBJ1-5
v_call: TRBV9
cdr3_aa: CASSVGLGGNQPQHF
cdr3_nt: TGTGCCAGCAGCGTAGGACTGGGGGGCAATCAGCCCCAGCATTTT

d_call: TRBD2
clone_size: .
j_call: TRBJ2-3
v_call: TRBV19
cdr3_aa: CASSTTGLATDTQYF
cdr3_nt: TGTGCCAGTAGTACGACGGGACTAGCGACAGATACGCAGTATTTT

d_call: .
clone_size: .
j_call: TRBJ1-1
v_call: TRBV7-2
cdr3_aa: CASSLHRENTEAFF
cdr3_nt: TGTGCCAGCAGCTTACACAGGGAGAACACTGAAGCTTTCTTT

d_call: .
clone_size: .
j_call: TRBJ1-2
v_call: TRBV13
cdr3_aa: CASSLDSHGYTF
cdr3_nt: TGTGCCAGCAGCCTGGACAGCCATGGCTACACCTTC

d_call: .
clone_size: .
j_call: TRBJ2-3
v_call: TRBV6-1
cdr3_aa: CASSEWGDTQYF
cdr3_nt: TGTGCCAGCAGTGAATGGGGAGATACGCAGTATTTT

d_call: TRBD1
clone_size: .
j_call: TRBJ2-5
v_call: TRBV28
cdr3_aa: CASSFWDRSRGEETQYF
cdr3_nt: TGTGCCAGCAGTTTTTGGGACAGGAGCCGCGGGGAAGAGACCCAGTACTTC

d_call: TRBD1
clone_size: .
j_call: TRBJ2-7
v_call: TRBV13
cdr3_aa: CASSVAGTDPLKQYF
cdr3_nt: TGTGCCAGCAGCGTCGCCGGGACAGACCCTTTGAAGCAGTACTTC

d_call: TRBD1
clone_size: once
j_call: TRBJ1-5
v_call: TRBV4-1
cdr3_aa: CASSRSSDRSNQPQHF
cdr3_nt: TGCGCCAGCAGCCGGTCCTCGGACAGGAGCAATCAGCCCCAGCATTTT

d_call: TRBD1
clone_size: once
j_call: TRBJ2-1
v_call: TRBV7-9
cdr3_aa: CASSLGGTGDYEQFF
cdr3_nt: TGTGCCAGCAGCTTGGGCGGGACAGGGGATTATGAGCAGTTCTTC

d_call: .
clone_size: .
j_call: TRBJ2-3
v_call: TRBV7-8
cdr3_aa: CASSLGTIDTQYF
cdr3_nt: TGTGCCAGCAGCTTAGGAACAATTGATACGCAGTATTTT

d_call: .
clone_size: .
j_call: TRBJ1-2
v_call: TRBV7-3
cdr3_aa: CASSLTGEEDWYGYTF
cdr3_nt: TGTGCCAGCAGCTTAACAGGCGAGGAGGACTGGTATGGCTACACCTTC

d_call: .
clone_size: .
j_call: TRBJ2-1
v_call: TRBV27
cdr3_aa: CASSPSGLPKYTLF
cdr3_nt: TGTGCCAGCAGTCCGTCGGGACTGCCCAAATACACCCTCTTC

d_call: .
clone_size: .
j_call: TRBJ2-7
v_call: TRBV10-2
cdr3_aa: CASSESRRDYEQYF
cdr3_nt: TGCGCCAGCAGTGAGTCTCGGAGAGACTACGAGCAGTACTTC

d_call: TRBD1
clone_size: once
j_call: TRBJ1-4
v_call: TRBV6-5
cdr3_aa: CASRPNRGGEKLFF
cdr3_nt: TGTGCCAGCAGACCCAACAGGGGAGGTGAAAAACTGTTTTTT

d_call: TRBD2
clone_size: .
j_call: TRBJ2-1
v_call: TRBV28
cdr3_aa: CASSDGLAGGQAVGQFF
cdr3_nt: TGTGCCAGCAGTGACGGATTAGCGGGAGGGCAGGCGGTGGGGCAGTTCTTC

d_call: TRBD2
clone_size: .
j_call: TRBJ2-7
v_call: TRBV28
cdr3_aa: CASLGTSGKLDF
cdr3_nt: TGTGCCAGTCTCGGGACTAGCGGGAAATTGGACTTC